One sample yielded the 20 T cell receptor beta chains listed below, sequenced in a study of T cells in tumors after PD-1 blockade. Profiling relied on immunoSEQ multiplex PCR, and the TCRdb table lists in-frame clones only, not all of them. The table has 50,000 to 75,000 clones, around two thirds seen once; the top ten hold approximately 4.8%. The starting material was PBMCs, obtained after anti-PD-1 treatment. All receptors come from a human donor with basal cell carcinoma.

V and J are TRBV19 and TRBJ1-5; 7 bases map to TRBD1. The CDR3 runs 14 residues. The ends lost 7 bases at V and 4 bases at J; junction bases unmatched: 7. From germline, CDR1 is LNHDA and CDR2 SQIVND (reference sequence). CDR3 DNA sequence: TGTGCCAGTACCTCGGACAGGACTAATCAGCCCCAGCATTTT. This encodes CASTSDRTNQPQHF.

The chain employs TRBV19 and TRBJ1-5; D is ambiguous. Germline V gives CDR1 LNHDA, CDR2 SQIVND (reference sequence). This CDR3 has 16 amino acids. Trimming stripped 5 bases from V and 0 bases from J, with 14 bases between. CDR3 residues: CASSPRTGYSNQPQHF. Written as DNA, the CDR3 is TGTGCCAGTAGTCCGAGGACGGGGTATAGCAATCAGCCCCAGCATTTT. The full variable domain, in which reference TRBV19 and TRBJ1-5 provide the parts outside the CDR3, is DGGITQSPKYLFRKEGQNVTLSCEQNLNHDAMYWYRQDPGQGLRLIYYSQIVNDFQKGDIAEGYSVSREKKESFPLTVTSAQKNPTAFYLCASSPRTGYSNQPQHFGDGTRLSIL.

V usage is TRBV2 and J usage is TRBJ2-6, with a possible D match to TRBD1 (5 bases). The CDR3 covers 13 residues. Germline lookup yields CDR1 SNHLY and CDR2 FYNNEI. The V end lost 5 bases, the J end lost 3 bases, and 5 bases lay between the germline ends. CDR3 region: CASSTGGANVLTF. The DNA of the CDR3 is TGTGCCAGCAGTACAGGTGGGGCCAACGTCCTGACTTTC.

This clone has a handful of counts. The chain recombines TRBV24-1 with TRBJ1-1; 11 bases match TRBD1. The V segment lost 2 bases and the J segment 3 bases; nucleotides outside the gene matches: 4. In germline, CDR1 is KGHDR, CDR2 SFDVKD. CDR3 size: 16 residues. This CDR3 reads CATSDSGTGGYTEAFF. The CDR3 DNA is TGTGCCACCAGTGATTCTGGGACAGGGGGTTACACTGAAGCTTTCTTT.

The chain couples TRBV5-1 to TRBJ2-7; D may be TRBD2 (6 bases). Trimming took off 6 bases at V and 3 bases at J, with 19 bases between the two ends. CDR3 length equals 15 residues. Germline lookup yields CDR1 SGHRS and CDR2 YFSETQ. CDR3: CASTIGGSKDYEQYF. DNA of the CDR3: TGCGCCAGCACTATTGGGGGGTCTAAGGACTACGAGCAGTACTTC.

V gene TRBV27 combines with J gene TRBJ2-3; 7 nucleotides align to TRBD2. Trimming at V came to 2 bases and at J to 1 base, leaving 0 bases not matched to a gene. This CDR3 comprises 14 residues. Per the germline V gene, CDR1 is MNHEY and CDR2 is SMNVEV (reference sequence). The CDR3 DNA follows: TGTGCCAGCAGTTTAGCGGGGGGCACAGATACGCAGTATTTT. Protein sequence: CASSLAGGTDTQYF.

This chain connects TRBV28 to TRBJ1-5, with a possible D match to TRBD1 (6 bases). This CDR3 spans 16 amino acids. The germline CDR1 and CDR2 sequences are MDHEN and SYDVKM. Trimming removed 6 bases from V and 0 bases from J, with 15 bases in between. This CDR3 reads CASSSDRTYSNQPQHF. The CDR3 DNA follows: TGTGCCAGCAGCTCCGACAGGACCTATAGCAATCAGCCCCAGCATTTT.

This chain connects TRBV10-3 to TRBJ1-5; 9 bases match TRBD1. CDR1 and CDR2 from the germline V gene are ENHRY and SYGVKD. V trimming: 0 bases; J trimming: 0 bases; junction bases outside the gene matches: 9. This CDR3 has 19 amino acids. CDR3 loop: CAISESSGTGRSSNQPQHF. CDR3 bases: TGTGCCATCAGTGAGTCGTCCGGGACAGGGAGGTCTAGCAATCAGCCCCAGCATTTT.

There are a few counts of this clone. V and J are TRBV12-5 and TRBJ1-6; 8 nucleotides match TRBD1. V gave up 6 bases and J gave up 7 bases; unmatched junction bases: 5. This CDR3 comprises 14 residues. Germline CDR1 is LGHNT and CDR2 is FRNRAP. DNA for the CDR3: TGTGCTAGTGGAAGACAGGGGCGGAATTCACCCCTCCACTTT. It yields the protein CASGRQGRNSPLHF.

The gene calls are TRBV12-3 or TRBV12-4 and TRBJ2-7; D ambiguous. V was cut by 2 bases and J by 7 bases, with 9 bases left in between. The CDR3 has 12 amino acids. The CDR3 region is CASSLRPREQYF. CDR3 DNA: TGTGCCAGCAGTTTAAGGCCCAGGGAGCAGTACTTC.

J is TRBJ1-1 and V is TRBV2; 11 bases are shared with TRBD1. J gave up 2 bases and V 2 bases, and 10 bases lay outside the gene matches. Per the germline V gene, CDR1 is SNHLY and CDR2 is FYNNEI. This CDR3 is 18 amino acids long. The CDR3 coding sequence is TGTGCCAGCAGTGAACCGCTCCGGGACAGGGGGGTCAACACTGAAGCTTTCTTT. Protein sequence: CASSEPLRDRGVNTEAFF.

The genes are TRBV2 and TRBJ2-7; no clear D gene. The CDR3 length is 11 residues. Germline V lookup: CDR1 SNHLY, CDR2 FYNNEI. V was cut by 3 bases and J by 2 bases, with 2 bases left in between. The DNA of the CDR3 is TGTGCCAGCAGTGAGGCCTACGAGCAGTACTTC. This codes for CASSEAYEQYF.

The chain joins TRBV24-1 to TRBJ2-7; D gene ambiguous. This CDR3 is 11 amino acids long. Between the trimmed V and J ends, which lost 1 base and 6 bases, there was a span of 3 bases. The germline V gene has CDR1 KGHDR and CDR2 SFDVKD. CDR3 sequence (DNA): TGTGCCACCAGTGATTTCTTCGAGCAGTACTTC. Protein: CATSDFFEQYF.

The rearrangement joins TRBV21-1 to TRBJ2-1; no DNA check was done on the table's D call, TRBD2. TRBV21-1 is a documented pseudogene. This CDR3 comprises 13 residues. In nucleotides, the CDR3 is TGTGCCAGCAGCAAAGCCCTTCACAATGAGCAGTTCTTC. Its protein is CASSKALHNEQFF.

A single count supports this clone. The gene calls are TRBV6-6 and TRBJ2-3; D remains ambiguous. There are 14 residues in the CDR3. V was clipped by 8 bases and J by 3 bases, with 15 bases between them. The V gene's germline CDR1 is MNHNY and CDR2 SVGAGI (reference sequence). This CDR3 reads CASLRVGLTDTQYF. CDR3 bases: TGTGCCAGCCTCCGGGTAGGGTTGACAGATACGCAGTATTTT.

The chain combines TRBV5-5 with TRBJ2-5; the D gene is possibly TRBD1 (5 bases). Germline CDR1 SGHKS, CDR2 YYEKEE (reference sequence). The CDR3 runs 15 residues. Deletions cut 3 bases from V and 2 bases from J, with 14 bases between. The CDR3 nucleotides are TGTGCCAGCAGCTCCGACAGTGTTATACAAGAGACCCAGTACTTC. Its translation: CASSSDSVIQETQYF.

Worth noting for this clone: The junction differs from germline at one of its ends, possibly a read error. The genes are TRBV11-3 and TRBJ2-2, with D perhaps matching TRBD2 (5 bases). This CDR3 is 14 amino acids long. The germline V gene encodes CDR1 SGHNT and CDR2 YENEEA. As DNA, the CDR3 is TGTGCCAGCAGCTTAGAATCCGGCGACCGGGGAGCTGTTTTT. This translates into CASSLESGDRGAVF.

V and J are TRBV5-8 and TRBJ2-5; D gene ambiguous. V gave up 4 bases and J gave up 4 bases, with 17 bases separating them. This CDR3 has 15 residues. Germline CDR1 SGHTS, CDR2 YDEGEE. The CDR3 coding sequence is TGTGCCAGCAGCCGGACGGCGGTTTCGAGAGAGACCCAGTACTTC. Protein sequence: CASSRTAVSRETQYF.

The chain recombines TRBV4-2 with TRBJ2-2; 10 nucleotides line up with TRBD2. Germline CDR1 LGHNA, CDR2 YNFKEQ. The CDR3 is 18 residues long. Trimming took 0 bases from V and 7 from J; bases not matched to a gene: 11. In DNA form, the CDR3 reads TGTGCCAGCAGCCAAGAATCGGAAGCGGGGGGGCCTAGCGGGGAGCTGTTTTTT. Translating gives CASSQESEAGGPSGELFF.

In this sample, this clone turned up a few times. The chain combines TRBV24-1 with TRBJ2-7; TRBD2 is a possible D gene (6 bases). V shed 5 bases and J shed 3 bases, with 10 bases lying between them. Germline values: CDR1 KGHDR, CDR2 SFDVKD. The CDR3 loop spans 13 amino acids. CDR3 nucleotide sequence: TGTGCCACCAGTGTAAGGGGAGGCTACGAGCAGTACTTC. It codes for CATSVRGGYEQYF.